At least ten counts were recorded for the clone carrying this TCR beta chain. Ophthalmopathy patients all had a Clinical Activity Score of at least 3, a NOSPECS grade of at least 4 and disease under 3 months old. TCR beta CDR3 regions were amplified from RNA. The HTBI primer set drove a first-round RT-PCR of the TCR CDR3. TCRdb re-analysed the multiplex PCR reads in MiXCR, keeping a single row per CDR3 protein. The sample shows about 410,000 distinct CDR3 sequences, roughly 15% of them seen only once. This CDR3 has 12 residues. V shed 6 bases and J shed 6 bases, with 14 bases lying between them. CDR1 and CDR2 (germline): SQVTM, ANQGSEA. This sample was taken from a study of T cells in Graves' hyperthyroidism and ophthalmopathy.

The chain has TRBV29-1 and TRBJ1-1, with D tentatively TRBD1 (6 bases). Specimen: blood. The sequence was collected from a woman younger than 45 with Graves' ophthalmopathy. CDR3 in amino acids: CSVPRGSAEAFF. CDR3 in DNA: TGCAGCGTCCCCAGGGGTTCGGCTGAAGCTTTCTTT.